Listed below are T cell receptor beta chains from one sample, sequenced in a study of shared clonotypes between healthy human individuals. The method was immunoSEQ multiplex PCR; TCRdb's version includes in-frame clones alone and lacks a portion of them. Of 2 million to 2.5 million clones in the sample, nearly 97% were seen once. The sequencing sample was made of naive CD4+ T cells sorted from blood. These receptor sequences come from a man younger than 30 in good health. Each CDR3 is given with its conserved first and last residue. The order of the fields is clone size, J gene, CDR3 length, V gene, CDR3 protein. Expanded clones are given a class, and other clones once, few, many or no size at all.

-	TRBJ2-1	12	TRBV7-9	CASSYREREQFF
-	TRBJ2-7	15	TRBV6-1	CASSEEQAGSSEQYF
-	TRBJ2-5	15	TRBV5-1	CASSLLTGLQETQYF
-	TRBJ1-1	15	TRBV29-1	CSVEYLPGLNTEAFF
-	TRBJ2-5	15	TRBV18	CASSPSGQGMETQYF
-	TRBJ1-1	16	TRBV5-1	CASSLDGQGLNTEAFF
once	TRBJ2-2	15	TRBV30	CACGLAGANTGELFF
-	TRBJ2-7	13	TRBV4-3	CASCRDRGYEQYF
-	TRBJ1-4	14	TRBV10-3	CAITPDRGGGKLFF
-	TRBJ2-7	13	TRBV10-3	CASASGGAYEQYF
-	TRBJ1-2	15	TRBV25-1	CASSAPLPNNYGYTF
few	TRBJ1-1	9	TRBV20-1	CRINTEAFF
-	TRBJ2-3	16	TRBV11-3	CASSLGTDPSTDTQYF
-	TRBJ1-4	14	TRBV4-1	CASSQDLGGLRAFF
-	TRBJ2-7	14	TRBV4-2	CASSQEEGSPEQYF
-	TRBJ2-2	16	TRBV27	CASSLSGLAATGELFF
-	TRBJ2-7	14	TRBV5-1	CASSLRVSSYEQYF
-	TRBJ1-5	16	TRBV25-1	CASSEFRGLALQPQHF
-	TRBJ2-7	14	TRBV2	CASTYRQTPYEQYF
-	TRBJ1-1	16	TRBV18	CASSPIGNGVNTEAFF
-	TRBJ2-3	14	TRBV25-1	CASISGSLGDTQYF
-	TRBJ2-7	15	TRBV9	CASSSGAGSLYEQYF
-	TRBJ1-1	11	TRBV2	CASSGDIEAFF
-	TRBJ2-7	14	TRBV2	CASSPISGRSEQYF
-	TRBJ2-7	15	TRBV5-1	CASSIDGQGGYEQYF
-	TRBJ1-1	13	TRBV7-9	CASSPQGRTEAFF
-	TRBJ2-1	15	TRBV7-9	CASSRSGGTYNEQFF
-	TRBJ2-2	20	TRBV5-1	CASSLIVSPREAPNTGELFF
-	TRBJ2-2	15	TRBV5-1	CASSILAVTTGELFF
few	TRBJ1-5	15	TRBV15	CATSRDRTANQPQHF
-	TRBJ2-7	16	TRBV28	CASWGRGARSSYEQYF
-	TRBJ2-7	13	TRBV15	CATSRQMGYEQYF
-	TRBJ2-3	14	TRBV27	CASSLEGATDTQYF
-	TRBJ2-7	16	TRBV9	CASSVVKPRIPYEQYF
once	TRBJ2-7	14	TRBV30	CAWSVQGGVSEQYF
-	TRBJ1-1	16	TRBV5-1	CASSLGPRLTNTEAFF
-	TRBJ2-3	11	TRBV6-5	CASSPKDTQYF
-	TRBJ2-1	15	TRBV7-9	CASSQPGLVGNEQFF
once	TRBJ1-6	12	TRBV7-2	CASSPGKSPLHF
once	TRBJ2-5	14	TRBV7-2	CASSLSGLQETQYF
-	TRBJ1-6	14	TRBV6-6	CAVYRGQVNSPLHF
-	TRBJ1-1	13	TRBV7-3	CASSSRTGTEAFF
once	TRBJ2-5	16	TRBV5-4	CASSPSGLAGVETQYF
-	TRBJ2-7	14	TRBV6-1	CASSEGGGTAEQYF
-	TRBJ2-3	14	TRBV5-1	CASSLGLEADTQYF